This T cell receptor beta chain stems from a study of blood T cells in healthy people across ages. A sample-barcoded 5' primer and a J-beta primer mix were used in a second PCR of roughly 7 to 12 cycles. TCRdb re-analysed the 5' RACE reads in MiXCR, keeping a single row per CDR3 protein. This sample yields hundreds of thousands of distinct CDR3 sequences, of which roughly 40% are seen a single time; 10% to 15% belongs to the top ten. Note on this clonotype: The target antigen is unknown.

Per sample, extraction of total RNA gave at least 5.5 micrograms in every case. General observations from the study: Diversity estimated from one million T cells was considered an underestimate.

The sequencing input was blood. The TCR comes from a young man in good health.

CDR3 region: CASSELGRGFQPQHF. The CDR3 DNA reads as TGTGCCAGCAGTGAACTCGGCAGGGGTTTTCAGCCCCAGCATTTT. The chain links TRBV2 to TRBJ1-5; a possible D gene is TRBD1 (6 bases). Per germline, CDR1 SNHLY and CDR2 FYNNEI. The CDR3 has 15 amino acids. V lost 2 bases and J lost 6, with 14 bases in between.